These 9 T cell receptor beta chains were all obtained from the same sample, sequenced in a study of cytomegalovirus exposure and HLA in healthy donors. Primers for the PCR totalled 60 Vbeta and 13 Jbeta. Data came from immunoSEQ multiplex PCR; TCRdb stores just in-frame clones and leaves some out. The sample has more than 95,000 clones; 65% to 90% are singletons. The sequenced material came from PBMCs. The receptors shown here come from a woman aged 25 to 39 in good health and CMV-seronegative.

This clone was observed once. CDR3 loop: CASSPRAMDTNTEAFF. The DNA for the CDR3 is TGTGCCAGCTCACCACGAGCAATGGACACGAACACTGAAGCTTTCTTT. The chain carries TRBV18 and TRBJ1-1; D is perhaps TRBD1 (5 bases). Germline CDR1 KGHSH, CDR2 LQKENI. The CDR3 contains 16 residues. The V end was cut by 1 base, the J end by 1 base, with 13 bases between.

The chain links TRBV2 to TRBJ2-7; D may be TRBD1 (6 bases). Trimming took off 7 bases at V and 5 bases at J, with 18 bases between the two ends. The CDR3 has 14 amino acids. Germline V gene data show CDR1 as SNHLY and CDR2 as FYNNEI. The CDR3 sequence: CASNPGTGLNEQYF. DNA for the CDR3: TGTGCCAGCAACCCCGGCACAGGGCTCAACGAGCAGTACTTC.

V is TRBV21-1 and J is TRBJ2-5; TRBD2, the D gene given by the table, was not confirmed from the DNA. The J call may not be correct, given that the DNA end is closer to TRBJ2-7. TRBV21-1 is given as a pseudogene. The CDR3 covers 9 residues. CDR3 nucleotide sequence: TGTGCCAGCAACTACGAGCAGTACTTC. Translating it yields CASNYEQYF.

This clone was detected a few times. The chain has TRBV7-2 and TRBJ1-1; D is unclear. CDR1 and CDR2 from the germline V gene are SGHTA and FQGNSA. V lost 0 bases, J lost 0 bases, and 5 bases lay in between. This CDR3 contains 14 residues. The CDR3 nucleotides read TGTGCCAGCAGCTTAGCGCAGGTGAACACTGAAGCTTTCTTT. Translated, it gives CASSLAQVNTEAFF. The full variable domain, rest sourced from reference TRBV7-2 and TRBJ1-1, is GAGVSQSPSNKVTEKGKDVELRCDPISGHTALYWYRQSLGQGLEFLIYFQGNSAPDKSGLPSDRFSAERTGGSVSTLTIQRTQQEDSAVYLCASSLAQVNTEAFFGQGTRLTVV.

The rearrangement joins TRBV5-1 to TRBJ2-1; TRBD2 matches 10 bases. The CDR3 length is 20 residues. With 4 bases clipped from V and 2 bases from J, the junction kept 18 bases outside the gene matches. CDR1 and CDR2 from the germline V gene are SGHRS and YFSETQ. CDR3 in amino acids: CASSLTGASGSYGAYNEQFF. The CDR3 DNA is TGCGCCAGCAGCCTTACAGGGGCTAGCGGGAGTTATGGGGCCTACAATGAGCAGTTCTTC.

This CDR3 is CASSLGQGNNSPLHF. As DNA, the CDR3 is TGTGCCAGCAGCTTAGGGCAGGGGAATAATTCACCCCTCCACTTT. This sequence joins TRBV7-9 and TRBJ1-6; TRBD1 is a possible D gene (6 bases). Germline V gives CDR1 SEHNR, CDR2 FQNEAQ (reference sequence). This CDR3 contains 15 residues. V was pared by 1 base and J by 5 bases, with 9 bases between.

The gene calls are TRBV6-5 and TRBJ2-1; no definite D call. The V gene's germline CDR1 is MNHEY and CDR2 SVGAGI. This CDR3 spans 14 amino acids. The ends were cut back, 6 bases at V and 1 base at J, with 10 bases in the middle. The CDR3 sequence: CASSTLESYNEQFF. CDR3 sequence (DNA): TGTGCCAGCAGCACGCTAGAATCCTACAATGAGCAGTTCTTC.

This rearrangement joins TRBV2 to TRBJ2-7; possible D gene TRBD1, 7 bases. The CDR3 spans 15 residues. From germline, CDR1 is SNHLY and CDR2 FYNNEI. V was trimmed by 4 bases and J by 0 bases, leaving 13 bases between them. The CDR3 region is CASSGRGRGSYEQYF. CDR3 nucleotides: TGTGCCAGCAGTGGGAGGGGGCGAGGCTCCTACGAGCAGTACTTC.

The chain recombines TRBV2 with TRBJ2-1; 10 bases agree with TRBD1. Germline loops: CDR1 SNHLY, CDR2 FYNNEI. V lost 8 bases and J lost 0; bases outside the gene matches: 7. The CDR3 loop spans 16 amino acids. CDR3 sequence reads: CASLLGTGVSYNEQFF. The CDR3 DNA follows: TGTGCCAGCCTATTAGGGACAGGGGTCTCCTACAATGAGCAGTTCTTC.